This T cell receptor (beta chain) was documented in a study of breast tumors, draining lymph nodes, adjacent tissues. Axillary draining lymph nodes of breast cancer patients supplied the node samples. TCRdb redid the calling of the multiplex PCR reads with MiXCR, one entry per CDR3 protein. The sample yields under 350,000 distinct CDR3 sequences, roughly 30% seen once. J was trimmed by 4 bases and V by 7 bases; bases with no gene match: 9. Per germline, CDR1 KGHDR and CDR2 SFDVKD. This CDR3 region has 15 residues. The J gene is TRBJ2-3, the V gene TRBV24-1; 8 positions match TRBD2. This TCR came from a female donor with breast cancer. Some clones in this sample may be carry-over from other donors' samples. Input material: axillary lymph node tissue. The CDR3: CATSVGTRTSDTQYF. CDR3 nucleotide sequence: TGTGCCACCAGCGTCGGGACTAGAACATCAGATACGCAGTATTTT.